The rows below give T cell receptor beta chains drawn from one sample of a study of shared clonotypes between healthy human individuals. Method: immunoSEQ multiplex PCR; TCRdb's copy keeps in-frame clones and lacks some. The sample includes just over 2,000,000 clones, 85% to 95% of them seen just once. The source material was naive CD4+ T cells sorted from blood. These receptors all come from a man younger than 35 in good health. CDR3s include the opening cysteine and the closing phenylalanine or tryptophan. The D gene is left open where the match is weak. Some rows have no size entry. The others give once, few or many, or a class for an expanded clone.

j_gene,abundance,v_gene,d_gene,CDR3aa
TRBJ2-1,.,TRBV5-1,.,CASSRLGASDPWDEQFF
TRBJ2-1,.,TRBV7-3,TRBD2,CASSLRGGYEQFF
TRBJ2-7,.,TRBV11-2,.,CASSPQTGGSSYEQYF
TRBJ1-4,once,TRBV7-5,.,CARSRSGGYEKLFF
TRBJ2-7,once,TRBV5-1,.,CASSLNGGTYEQYF
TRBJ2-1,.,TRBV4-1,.,CASSQAPALEQFF
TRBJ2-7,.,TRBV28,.,CASSLLQTLSSYEQYF
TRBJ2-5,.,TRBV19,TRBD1,CASSILAGGRETQYF
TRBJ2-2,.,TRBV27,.,CARPKRRYRNTGELFF
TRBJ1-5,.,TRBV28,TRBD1,CASSFGQGAKQPQHF
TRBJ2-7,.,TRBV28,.,CASSHYGSGEGSYEQYF
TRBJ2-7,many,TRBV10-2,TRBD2,CASRLAGLYEQYF
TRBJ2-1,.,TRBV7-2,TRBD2,CASSLGTSGSYNEQFF
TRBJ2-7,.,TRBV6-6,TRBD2,CASSYSMDGRAGEQYF
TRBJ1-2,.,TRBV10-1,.,CASSEGANYGYTF
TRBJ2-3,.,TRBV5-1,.,CASRMDQQITDTQYF
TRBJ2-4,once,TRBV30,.,CAWNLPAKNIQYF
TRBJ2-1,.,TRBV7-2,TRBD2,CASRPSGGYNEQFF
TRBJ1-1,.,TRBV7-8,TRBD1,CASSPDRGREAFF
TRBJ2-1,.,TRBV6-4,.,CASSEGGVNEQFF
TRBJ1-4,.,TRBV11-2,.,CASSLGGTTNEKLFF
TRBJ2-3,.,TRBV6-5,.,CASRSLSTDTQYF
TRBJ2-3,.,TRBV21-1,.,CASSKGLAGRGITDTQYF
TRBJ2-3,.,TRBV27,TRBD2,CASSFIRGPWLAGGEDTQYF
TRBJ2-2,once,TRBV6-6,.,CASSYTGSDAGELFF
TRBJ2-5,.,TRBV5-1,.,CASSLGGINQETQYF
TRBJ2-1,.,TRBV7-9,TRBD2,CASSRAGTSGSSEQFF
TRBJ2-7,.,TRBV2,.,CASSELRGYEQYF
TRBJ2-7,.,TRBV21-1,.,CASKSILPYPSYEQYF
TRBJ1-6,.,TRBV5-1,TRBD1,CASSAGQGYYNSPLHF
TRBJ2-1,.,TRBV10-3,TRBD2,CAIGLLAGGGEQFF
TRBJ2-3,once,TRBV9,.,CASSPRVGTITDTQYF
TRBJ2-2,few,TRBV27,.,CASSFLGGELFF
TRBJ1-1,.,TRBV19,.,CASRYRTAAEAFF
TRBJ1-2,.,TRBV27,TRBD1,CASSQTGFVFGYTF
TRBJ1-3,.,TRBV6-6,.,CASSDNRVPGNTIYF
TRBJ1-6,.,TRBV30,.,CAWSPPRLNSPLHF
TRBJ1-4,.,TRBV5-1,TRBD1,CASSLTGGAEEKLFF
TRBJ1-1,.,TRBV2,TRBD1,CASSSTGRWAEAFF
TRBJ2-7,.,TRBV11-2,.,CASSLTNTYEQYF
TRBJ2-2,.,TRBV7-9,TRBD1,CASSLRVRGTENTGELFF
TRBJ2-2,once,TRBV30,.,CAWSGANGELFF
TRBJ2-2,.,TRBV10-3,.,CAIMDSANTGELFF
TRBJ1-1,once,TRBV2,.,CASMGTFSNTEAFF
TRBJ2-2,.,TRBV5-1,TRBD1,CASKKAGTGNTGELFF
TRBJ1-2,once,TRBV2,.,CASSLTGSPGYTF
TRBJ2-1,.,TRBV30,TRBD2,CAWSIKLAGSDEQFF
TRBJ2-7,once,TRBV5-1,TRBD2,CASSRIAGGAAYEQYF
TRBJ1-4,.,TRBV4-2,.,CASSLAEDTNEKLFF
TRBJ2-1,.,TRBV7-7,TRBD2,CASSPRLAGKQFF
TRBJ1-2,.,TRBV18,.,CASSPPAAREGVYGYTF
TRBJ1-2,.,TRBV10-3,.,CAISESADYGYTF
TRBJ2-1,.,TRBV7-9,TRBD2,CASSLAGLAGGSSYNEQFF
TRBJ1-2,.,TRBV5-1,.,CASSLEGGADYGYTF
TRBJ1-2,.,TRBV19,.,CASKDQANYGYTF
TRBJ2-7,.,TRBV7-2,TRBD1,CASSLAPQDREWGYF
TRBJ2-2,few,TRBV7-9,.,CASSSTNPGELFF
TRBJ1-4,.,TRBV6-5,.,CASSYHGGQNEKLFF
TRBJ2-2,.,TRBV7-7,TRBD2,CASSSRLAGTNTGELFF